The 3 T cell receptor beta chains below all came from one sample that was sequenced in a study of control samples from healthy donors and cancer patients. This table comes from immunoSEQ multiplex PCR, and its TCRdb copy is limited to in-frame clones, with some not included. The data show about 250,000 clones, roughly four fifths seen once. The sequenced sample was PBMCs. These receptors all stem from a woman aged 55-69 years with lung cancer.

The chain uses TRBV10-2 and TRBJ1-2; D call uncertain. The CDR3 has 11 residues. Trimming removed 2 bases at V and 3 bases at J, with 1 base between. Germline V gene lookup returns CDR1 WSHSY and CDR2 SAAADI. This CDR3 reads CASSEDYGYTF. CDR3 DNA: TGCGCCAGCAGTGAGGACTATGGCTACACCTTC.

The chain employs TRBV5-1 and TRBJ1-4; D is uncertain. V shed 4 bases and J shed 2 bases, with 12 bases lying between them. Germline CDR1 SGHRS, CDR2 YFSETQ. CDR3 length equals 15 residues. The CDR3 loop reads CASSPTRSTNEKLFF. CDR3 bases: TGCGCCAGCAGCCCAACCCGCTCGACTAATGAAAAACTGTTTTTT.

The V gene is TRBV7-2, the J gene TRBJ2-1, with unresolved D. V was shortened by 0 bases and J by 7 bases, with 13 bases between the two germline ends. From germline, CDR1 is SGHTA and CDR2 FQGNSA. The CDR3 is made up of 15 amino acids. Written as DNA, the CDR3 is TGTGCCAGCAGCTTAGCGTGGTCCCCTCGTAATGAGCAGTTCTTC. This codes for CASSLAWSPRNEQFF.